The following is a T cell receptor (beta chain) sequence with its context. CDR1 is MNHNS, CDR2 SASEGT, per germline. V was pared by 5 bases and J by 5 bases, with 6 bases of the junction left unmatched. There are 15 residues in the CDR3. This specimen comes from a study of cytomegalovirus exposure and HLA in healthy donors. Primers for the PCR totalled 60 Vbeta and 13 Jbeta. The protocol was immunoSEQ multiplex PCR, while the TCRdb copy is restricted to in-frame clones and leaves out a portion. Of around 150,000 clones detected, more than 75% appear once; the ten largest clones hold 4% to 6.5%. Sequences were obtained from PBMCs. The receptor comes from a woman between 25 and 40 years old in good health and CMV-seronegative. The chain combines TRBV6-1 with TRBJ2-5; TRBD2 aligns across 12 bases. CDR3 region: CASSRGTSGRETQYF. The CDR3, as DNA: TGTGCCAGCAGTAGAGGGACTAGCGGGCGGGAGACCCAGTACTTC.